The entry that follows covers one TCR beta chain sequence. Antigen: not known. One end of the junction varies from germline; a read error may be responsible. The entry originates in a study of T cell responses to AZD1222 COVID-19 vaccine. TCRdb keeps only in-frame clones here, not all; method: immunoSEQ multiplex PCR. The table lists more than 95,000 clones, 89% of them singletons, with 3.5% to 5% in the top ten. Study outcomes and limitations: Increased Spike-specific TCR breadth and depth were observed after two AZD1222 doses. A reported finding is that nearly half of spike-specific TCRs target unmutated variant regions. After the peak T cell response, and only then, were repertoires sampled.

This sequence was found in an adult in good health. The sample here was peripheral blood, taken on day 0 of AZD1222 vaccination.

The CDR3 nucleotides read TGTGCCAGCAGCCCCGGGACAGAGTACGAACAGTACTTC. Encoded protein: CASSPGTEYEQYF. The chain combines TRBV9 with TRBJ2-7; 7 nucleotides line up with TRBD1. The CDR3 length is 13 residues. CDR1 is SGDLS, CDR2 YYNGEE, per germline.